A single sample is the source of the 22 T cell receptor beta chains below, sequenced in a study of blood T cells in healthy people across ages. Then a second PCR, running about 6 to 12 cycles, was carried out with a sample-barcoded 5' primer and a J-beta primer mix. Each CDR3 protein gets one entry after TCRdb re-called the 5' RACE reads with MiXCR. The table includes 750,000 to 950,000 distinct CDR3 sequences, less than 70% detected once. Material for sequencing was blood. The source is a man at least 80 years old in good health.

The chain combines TRBV5-1 with TRBJ1-4; TRBD1 agrees at 9 bases. The CDR3 covers 14 residues. Germline V gives CDR1 SGHRS, CDR2 YFSETQ. V gave up 5 bases and J gave up 7 bases; unmatched junction bases: 6. This CDR3 reads CASRETGGFEKLFF. CDR3 coding DNA: TGCGCCAGCAGGGAGACAGGGGGTTTTGAAAAACTGTTTTTT.

The V and J genes are TRBV12-3 or TRBV12-4 and TRBJ2-4; 15 bases match TRBD2. V was clipped by 6 bases and J by 13 bases; unmatched bases: 13. The CDR3 contains 16 residues. CDR3 amino acids: CASSPGTSGRTVGQYF. DNA of the CDR3: TGTGCCAGCAGCCCCGGGACTAGCGGGAGGACGGTAGGGCAGTACTTC.

The table lists this clonotype with a few counts. The chain combines TRBV28 with TRBJ2-7; 9 nucleotides align to TRBD2. Germline V gene sequence: CDR1 MDHEN, CDR2 SYDVKM. The CDR3 is 16 residues long. Trimming cost V 7 bases and J 6 bases; bases outside gene matches: 16. CDR3 sequence (DNA): TGTGCCAGCAACGTGGGGCTAGCGGGACCTCCAGGCGAGCAGTACTTC. Its translation: CASNVGLAGPPGEQYF.

The V call is TRBV7-8, the J call TRBJ2-7; 12 bases map to TRBD2. The germline V gene has CDR1 SGHVS and CDR2 FQNEAQ. The CDR3 consists of 15 residues. Unmatched junction bases numbered 3, after V lost 0 bases and J lost 6 bases. In nucleotides, the CDR3 is TGTGCCAGCAGCTTAGCACTAGCGGGAGGAGCCGAGCAGTACTTC. It is translated as CASSLALAGGAEQYF.

This chain joins TRBV9 and TRBJ2-5; either TRBD1 or TRBD2 may supply D (6 bases each). The CDR3 runs to 15 residues. Per germline, CDR1 SGDLS and CDR2 YYNGEE. V was pared by 2 bases and J by 5 bases, with 16 bases between. Written as DNA, the CDR3 is TGTGCCAGCAGCGTGGGGGGCGGTCGGGTGGAGACCCAGTACTTC. Translated, it gives CASSVGGGRVETQYF.

This clonotype was observed a few times. The V and J genes are TRBV4-1 and TRBJ2-3, with TRBD2 matching 8 bases. V gave up 2 bases and J gave up 4 bases; unmatched junction bases: 14. The germline CDR1 and CDR2 sequences are MGHRA and YSYEKL. The CDR3 spans 18 residues. For the CDR3, the DNA is TGCGCCAGCAGCCAAACCCCCAGAGCGGGAGTTTCCCCAGATACGCAGTATTTT. Its translation is CASSQTPRAGVSPDTQYF.

The J gene is TRBJ2-1, the V gene TRBV4-2; 8 bases are shared with TRBD1. The ends lost 1 base at V and 5 bases at J; junction bases unmatched: 16. The CDR3 contains 19 residues. The germline gives CDR1 LGHNA, CDR2 YNFKEQ. The CDR3 bases are TGTGCCAGCAGCCAAGCCACCGGGCCACGGACAGGGATAGACAATGAGCAGTTCTTC. Its translation: CASSQATGPRTGIDNEQFF.

This clonotype has a single count. The J gene is TRBJ1-2, the V gene TRBV7-2, with D tentatively TRBD1 (5 bases). CDR3 length: 14 amino acids. Germline V lookup: CDR1 SGHTA, CDR2 FQGNSA. V lost 5 bases, J lost 5 bases, and 15 bases lay in between. In DNA form, the CDR3 reads TGTGCCAGCAGCCTGGGGAGTGGGGGTTATGGCTACACCTTC. It is translated as CASSLGSGGYGYTF.

This chain joins TRBV30 and TRBJ2-5; D is perhaps TRBD1 (7 bases). The V end lost 1 base, the J end lost 5 bases, and 11 bases lay between the germline ends. The V gene's germline CDR1 is GTSNPN and CDR2 SVGIG (reference sequence). This CDR3 is 13 amino acids long. For the CDR3, the DNA is TGTGCCTGGAGTGGGGCAGGGGGGGAGACCCAGTACTTC. Translation: CAWSGAGGETQYF.

In its sample, this clonotype was seen a few times. J is TRBJ2-5 and V is TRBV20-1; no clear D gene. The CDR3 runs 12 residues. V was pared by 3 bases and J by 2 bases, with 7 bases between. Looked up from germline, CDR1 is DFQATT and CDR2 is SNEGSKA (reference sequence). CDR3 bases: TGCAGTGCTAGTACCAAACAAGAGACCCAGTACTTC. Encoded protein: CSASTKQETQYF.

This clonotype has only a few counts. This rearrangement joins TRBV5-1 to TRBJ2-1; 11 bases fit TRBD2. This CDR3 is 15 amino acids long. Germline V CDR1 and CDR2: SGHRS, YFSETQ. V was pared by 4 bases and J by 5 bases, with 5 bases of the junction left unmatched. The CDR3 nucleotides read TGCGCCAGCAGCCCCGGACTAGCGGGCCACAATGAGCAGTTCTTC. Translating gives CASSPGLAGHNEQFF. Full variable domain (rest looked up from reference TRBV5-1 and TRBJ2-1): KAGVTQTPRYLIKTRGQQVTLSCSPISGHRSVSWYQQTPGQGLQFLFEYFSETQRNKGNFPGRFSGRQFSNSRSEMNVSTLELGDSALYLCASSPGLAGHNEQFFGPGTRLTVL.

The chain has TRBV27 and TRBJ2-3, with TRBD2 matching over 14 bases. Germline V lookup: CDR1 MNHEY, CDR2 SMNVEV (reference sequence). CDR3 length: 16 residues. V dropped 5 bases and J dropped 6; count of bases not matched to a gene: 7. The CDR3 DNA is TGTGCCAGCAGTGAGGGACTAGCGGGAGATTCGGATACGCAGTATTTT. Translating it yields CASSEGLAGDSDTQYF.

The chain employs TRBV20-1 and TRBJ1-1, with D possibly being TRBD1 (5 bases). Germline V gives CDR1 DFQATT, CDR2 SNEGSKA (reference sequence). V was trimmed by 6 bases and J by 5 bases, leaving 19 bases between them. CDR3 length equals 14 residues. This CDR3 is CSAPLLGVQTEAFF. The CDR3 DNA is TGCAGTGCCCCACTTTTGGGGGTTCAGACTGAAGCTTTCTTT.

This clonotype was detected ten times or more. J is TRBJ2-3 and V is TRBV28; 8 bases fit TRBD1. This CDR3 is 15 amino acids long. Germline V gives CDR1 MDHEN, CDR2 SYDVKM. Trimming removed 5 bases from V and 4 bases from J; junction bases left unmatched: 8. The DNA for the CDR3 is TGTGCCAGCAGTCTCGGGACAGGAGGGGCAGATACGCAGTATTTT. Its translation is CASSLGTGGADTQYF. The full variable domain, with the rest looked up from reference TRBV28 and TRBJ2-3, is DVKVTQSSRYLVKRTGEKVFLECVQDMDHENMFWYRQDPGLGLRLIYFSYDVKMKEKGDIPEGYSVSREKKERFSLILESASTNQTSMYLCASSLGTGGADTQYFGPGTRLTVL.

CDR3 loop: CASSPSRKETQYF. In nucleotides, the CDR3 is TGTGCCAGCAGCCCGTCGAGGAAAGAGACCCAGTACTTC. This chain connects TRBV7-2 to TRBJ2-5; no clear D gene. CDR1 is SGHTA and CDR2 is FQGNSA in the germline V gene. The CDR3 sequence is 13 residues long. V lost 5 bases and J 3 bases, leaving 10 bases between the germline ends.

The chain employs TRBV29-1 and TRBJ2-3, with 7 positions matching TRBD2. CDR1 is SQVTM and CDR2 is ANQGSEA in the germline V gene. V was pared by 7 bases and J by 4 bases, with 5 bases of the junction left unmatched. The CDR3 contains 12 residues. The CDR3 DNA sequence: TGCAGCGCTCGGGGGGTCTCAGATACGCAGTATTTT. Translated: CSARGVSDTQYF.

This clonotype was observed a handful of times. Written as DNA, the CDR3 is TGTGCCAGCAGCACAACCGGGACTAGCGGGAGCAGATACGCGTATTTT. This encodes CASSTTGTSGSRYAYF. The J gene is TRBJ2-3, the V gene TRBV7-2; TRBD2 matches at 14 bases. V dropped 5 bases and J dropped 14; count of bases not matched to a gene: 15. Germline V CDR1 and CDR2: SGHTA, FQGNSA. The CDR3 has 16 residues. The full variable domain, completed using reference TRBV7-2 and TRBJ2-3, is GAGVSQSPSNKVTEKGKDVELRCDPISGHTALYWYRQSLGQGLEFLIYFQGNSAPDKSGLPSDRFSAERTGGSVSTLTIQRTQQEDSAVYLCASSTTGTSGSRYAYFGPGTRLTVL.

This chain links TRBV28 with TRBJ2-1, with 7 bases that match TRBD1. The CDR3 loop spans 16 amino acids. The germline V gene encodes CDR1 MDHEN and CDR2 SYDVKM. Trimming at V came to 5 bases and at J to 5 bases, leaving 12 bases not matched to a gene. The CDR3 is CASSIYPGQGDNEQFF. CDR3 in DNA: TGTGCCAGCAGTATATACCCGGGGCAGGGGGACAATGAGCAGTTCTTC.

The CDR3: CASSPRTRGPYEQYF. DNA for the CDR3: TGTGCCAGCAGCCCCCGGACGAGGGGCCCCTACGAGCAGTACTTC. This chain connects TRBV9 to TRBJ2-7; D may correspond to TRBD1 or TRBD2 (5 bases each). With 4 bases removed from V and 2 bases from J, the gap between germline ends came to 16 bases. CDR1 is SGDLS, CDR2 YYNGEE, per germline. The CDR3 is made up of 15 amino acids.

On this clonotype itself: An end of the junction does not agree with germline; a read error may underlie this. The chain recombines TRBV7-3 with TRBJ2-2; 7 bases align to TRBD2. Looked up from germline, CDR1 is SGHTA and CDR2 is FQGTGA. The CDR3 runs 16 residues. The CDR3 sequence: CASSLNSGLNTGELFF. The CDR3, as DNA: TGTGCCAGCAGTTTAAATAGCGGGTTGAACACCGGGGAGCTGTTTTTT.

DNA of the CDR3: TGTGCCAGCAGATCCCCGGGGGCCAACACTGAAGCTTTCTTT. Amino acids: CASRSPGANTEAFF. The chain joins TRBV28 to TRBJ1-1; D is possibly TRBD1 (6 bases). CDR1 and CDR2 (germline): MDHEN, SYDVKM. This CDR3 has 14 amino acids. With 6 bases removed from V and 2 bases from J, the gap between germline ends came to 13 bases.

This clonotype was observed a single time. The chain couples TRBV9 to TRBJ1-4; 9 nucleotides match TRBD1. The V and J ends lost 0 bases and 8 bases, in that order; junction bases with no gene match: 5. Per germline, CDR1 SGDLS and CDR2 YYNGEE. This CDR3 has 15 amino acids. The CDR3 is CASSVEGQGLEKLFF. Written as DNA, the CDR3 is TGTGCCAGCAGCGTAGAGGGACAGGGCCTAGAAAAACTGTTTTTT.